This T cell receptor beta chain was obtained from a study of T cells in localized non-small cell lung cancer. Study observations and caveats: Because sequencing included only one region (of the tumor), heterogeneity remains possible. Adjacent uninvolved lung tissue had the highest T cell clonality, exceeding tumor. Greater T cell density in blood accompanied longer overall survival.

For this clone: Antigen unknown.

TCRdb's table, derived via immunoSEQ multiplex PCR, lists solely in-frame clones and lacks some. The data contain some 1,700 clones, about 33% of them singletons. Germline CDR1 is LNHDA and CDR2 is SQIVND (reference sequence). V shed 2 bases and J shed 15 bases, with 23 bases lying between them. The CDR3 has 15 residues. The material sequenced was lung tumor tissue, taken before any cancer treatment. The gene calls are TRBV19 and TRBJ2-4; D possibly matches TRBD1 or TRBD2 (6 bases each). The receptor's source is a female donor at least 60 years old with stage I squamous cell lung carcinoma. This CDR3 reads CASSITGTGTGLVYF. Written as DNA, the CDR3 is TGTGCCAGTAGTATAACAGGGACGGGGACTGGTTTAGTGTACTTC.